Listed below are T cell receptor beta chains from one sample, sequenced in a study of PD-L1 blockade in urothelial cancer. Data came from immunoSEQ multiplex PCR; TCRdb stores just in-frame clones and leaves some out. The table lists 95,000 or so clones, around 87% of them singletons, with 1.5% to 2% in the top ten. The sample in question was PBMCs, obtained around atezolizumab (anti-PD-L1) treatment. Source of these receptors: a man aged 55 to 69 with urothelial cancer. Both conserved end residues are trimmed from each CDR3. Size is stated for part of the rows, as once, few or many counts, or as a class when the clone is expanded.

clone_size	v_call	cdr3_aa
NA	TRBV19	ASSIEWGLSTEAF
few	TRBV6-1	ASTQTYEQY
NA	TRBV2	AVGREDYGYT
NA	TRBV18	ASSPPVREGPDEQF
few	TRBV7-3	ASSSTGQLNTEAF
NA	TRBV7-9	ASQLANTDTQY
NA	TRBV5-4	ASSPGGLGSVETQY
NA	TRBV15	ATSRDLGNTGTQY
NA	TRBV30	AWGPSNTEAF
NA	TRBV29-1	SVFVDRGSQETQY
NA	TRBV9	ASTRQGASSGANVLT
NA	TRBV5-1	ASSLGTPGTGELF
NA	TRBV5-1	ASSAATGGEETQY
NA	TRBV18	ASSQGSGEKLF
few	TRBV4-1	ASSQEWAGLETQY
NA	TRBV28	ASSLSRSEKLF
NA	TRBV7-9	ASSLTGPTYNEQF
NA	TRBV19	ASTVREDPGYT
NA	TRBV4-2	ASSLNGQGGYEQY
NA	TRBV2	ASRGGGAPGELF
NA	TRBV2	ASSEELAGEGEQF
NA	TRBV29-1	SVLLTGEVGYT
NA	TRBV28	ASNGGATDTQY
NA	TRBV6-7	ASSSRRGGEETQY
once	TRBV6-5	ASTGLYNYGYT
NA	TRBV18	ASSPSGQGDWGGYT
NA	TRBV19	ASSTLEGSADTQY
NA	TRBV10-2	ASSEANSVQPQH
NA	TRBV5-1	ASSSGQQEETQY
NA	TRBV6-6	ASSYSAGGPGT
NA	TRBV4-3	ASSFTSGGNSYNEQF
NA	TRBV21-1	ASSTRDSNQPQH
once	TRBV6-6	ASSPGQGIYEKLF
NA	TRBV7-9	ASSLGGGRSEAF
NA	TRBV5-4	ASSPGLAGVGSYNEQF
once	TRBV11-3	ASSFAPSGEKLF
NA	TRBV27	ASSLEGGQAEAYEQY
NA	TRBV6-1	ASSEEMFGGGTEAF
medium-sized	TRBV7-2	ASSFRGRQPQH
NA	TRBV19	ASRRRGSGSGNTIY
NA	TRBV11-2	ASSALAGGPDTQY
few	TRBV19	ASRAGQTGNTIY
NA	TRBV2	ASSRDRAGDTQY
NA	TRBV4-1	ASSQGLAGGEQY
NA	TRBV29-1	SVRQTSGGHNEQF
NA	TRBV18	ASSPGTSGYTDTQY
NA	TRBV2	ASSDRDVQPQH
NA	TRBV18	ASSPRDRGFNSPLH
NA	TRBV7-2	ASSTYRFSGNTIY
NA	TRBV19	ASMEDRANEKLF
NA	TRBV11-2	ASSSAGRFSSPLH
NA	TRBV9	ASSGLAGRQSTGELF
NA	TRBV6-6	ASGEGMNTEAF
NA	TRBV4-3	ASSQDGGREYGYT
NA	TRBV27	ASRGVYNEQF
NA	TRBV5-1	ASSLGTSGAGASTQY
NA	TRBV10-3	AISEMGRAGEKLF
NA	TRBV5-4	ASSLTGWADNSPLH
few	TRBV28	ASSTTGWTEAF
NA	TRBV28	ASSLSGGGQPQH